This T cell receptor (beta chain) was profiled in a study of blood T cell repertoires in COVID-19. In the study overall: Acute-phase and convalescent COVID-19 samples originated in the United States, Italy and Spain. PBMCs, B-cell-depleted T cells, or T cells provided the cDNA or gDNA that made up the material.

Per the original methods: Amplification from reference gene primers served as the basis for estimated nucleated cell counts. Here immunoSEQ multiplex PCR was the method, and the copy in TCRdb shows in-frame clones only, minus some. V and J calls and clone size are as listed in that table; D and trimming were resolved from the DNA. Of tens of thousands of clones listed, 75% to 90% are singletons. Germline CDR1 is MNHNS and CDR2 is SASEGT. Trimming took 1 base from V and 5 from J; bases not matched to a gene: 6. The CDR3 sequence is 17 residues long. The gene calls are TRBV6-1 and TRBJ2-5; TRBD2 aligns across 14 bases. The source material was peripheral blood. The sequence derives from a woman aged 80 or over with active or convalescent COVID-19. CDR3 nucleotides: TGTGCCAGCAGTGAAGACGGGACTAGCGGGGGATGGGAGACCCAGTACTTC. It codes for CASSEDGTSGGWETQYF.